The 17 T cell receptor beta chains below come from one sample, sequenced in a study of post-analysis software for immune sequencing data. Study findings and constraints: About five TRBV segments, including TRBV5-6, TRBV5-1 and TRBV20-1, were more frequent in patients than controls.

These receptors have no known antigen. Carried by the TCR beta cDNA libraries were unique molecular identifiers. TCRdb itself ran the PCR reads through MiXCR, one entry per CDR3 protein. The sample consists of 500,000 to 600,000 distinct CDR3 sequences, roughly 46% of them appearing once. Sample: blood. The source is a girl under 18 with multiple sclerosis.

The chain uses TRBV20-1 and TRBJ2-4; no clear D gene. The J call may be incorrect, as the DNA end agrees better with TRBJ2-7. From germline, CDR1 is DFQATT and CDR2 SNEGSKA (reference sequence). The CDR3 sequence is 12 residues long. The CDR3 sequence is CSGASKSYEQYF. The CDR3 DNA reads TGCAGTGGGGCTAGTAAGTCCTACGAGCAGTACTTC.

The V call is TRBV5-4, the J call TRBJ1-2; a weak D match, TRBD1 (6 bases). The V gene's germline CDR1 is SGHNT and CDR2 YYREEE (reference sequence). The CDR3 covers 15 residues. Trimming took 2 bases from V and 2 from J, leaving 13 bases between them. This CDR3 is CASSLGGGMNYGYTF. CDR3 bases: TGTGCCAGCAGCTTAGGGGGAGGGATGAACTATGGCTACACCTTC.

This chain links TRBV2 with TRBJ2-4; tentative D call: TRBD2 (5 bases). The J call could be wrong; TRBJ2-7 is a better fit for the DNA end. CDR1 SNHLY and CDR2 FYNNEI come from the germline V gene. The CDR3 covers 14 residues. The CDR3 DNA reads TGTGCCAGCAGATATAGCGAGAACGTCTACGAGCAGTACTTC. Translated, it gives CASRYSENVYEQYF.

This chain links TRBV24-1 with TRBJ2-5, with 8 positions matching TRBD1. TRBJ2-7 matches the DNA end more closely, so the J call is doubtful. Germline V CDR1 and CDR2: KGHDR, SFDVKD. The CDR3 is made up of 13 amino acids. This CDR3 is CATSGQGVYEQYF. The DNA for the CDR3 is TGTGCCACCAGCGGACAGGGCGTCTACGAGCAGTACTTC.

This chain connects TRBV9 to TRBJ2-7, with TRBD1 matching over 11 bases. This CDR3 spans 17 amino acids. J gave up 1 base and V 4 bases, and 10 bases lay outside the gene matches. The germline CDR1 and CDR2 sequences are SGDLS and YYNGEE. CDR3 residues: CASSNGTGGFTSYEQYF. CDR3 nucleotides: TGTGCCAGCAGCAATGGGACAGGGGGATTCACTTCCTACGAGCAGTACTTC.

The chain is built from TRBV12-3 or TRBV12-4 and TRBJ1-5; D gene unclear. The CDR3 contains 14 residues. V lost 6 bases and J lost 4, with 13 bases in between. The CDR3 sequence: CASSHSSRNQPQHF. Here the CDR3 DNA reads TGTGCCAGCAGCCACAGCAGTCGAAATCAGCCCCAGCATTTT.

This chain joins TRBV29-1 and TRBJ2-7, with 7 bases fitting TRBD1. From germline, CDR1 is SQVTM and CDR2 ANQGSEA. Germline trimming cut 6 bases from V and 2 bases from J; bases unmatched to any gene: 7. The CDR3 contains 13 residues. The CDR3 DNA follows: TGCAGCGTGGTCAGACAGGGACCCTACGAGCAGTACTTC. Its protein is CSVVRQGPYEQYF.

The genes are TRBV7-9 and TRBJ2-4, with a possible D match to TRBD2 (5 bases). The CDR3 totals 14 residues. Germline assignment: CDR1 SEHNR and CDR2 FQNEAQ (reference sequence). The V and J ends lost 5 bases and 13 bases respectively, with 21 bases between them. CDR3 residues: CASSHSVQDYGQYF. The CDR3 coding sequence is TGTGCCAGCAGCCATTCGGTACAAGACTACGGGCAGTACTTC.

CDR3 amino acids: CASSLADRGNEQFF. CDR3 bases: TGTGCCAGCAGCTTAGCGGACAGGGGGAATGAGCAGTTCTTC. This chain connects TRBV7-9 to TRBJ2-1, with 10 nucleotides matching TRBD1. From germline, CDR1 is SEHNR and CDR2 FQNEAQ (reference sequence). V trimming: 0 bases; J trimming: 7 bases; junction bases outside the gene matches: 0. The CDR3 is made up of 14 amino acids.

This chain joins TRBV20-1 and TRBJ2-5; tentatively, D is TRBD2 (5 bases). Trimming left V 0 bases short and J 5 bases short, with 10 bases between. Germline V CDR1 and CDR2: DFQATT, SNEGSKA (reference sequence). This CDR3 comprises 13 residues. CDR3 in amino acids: CSARDGLAETQYF. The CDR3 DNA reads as TGCAGTGCTAGAGATGGGCTAGCTGAGACCCAGTACTTC.

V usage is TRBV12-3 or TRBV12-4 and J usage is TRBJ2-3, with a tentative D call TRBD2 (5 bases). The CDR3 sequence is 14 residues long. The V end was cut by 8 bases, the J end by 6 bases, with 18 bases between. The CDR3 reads CASGRVEELDTQYF. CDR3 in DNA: TGTGCCAGCGGGCGTGTGGAGGAGTTGGATACGCAGTATTTT.

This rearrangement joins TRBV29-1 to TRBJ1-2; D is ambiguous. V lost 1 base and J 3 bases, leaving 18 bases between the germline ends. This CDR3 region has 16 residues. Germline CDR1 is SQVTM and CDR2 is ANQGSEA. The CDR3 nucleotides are TGCAGCGTTGAAGGTGGCCGTGTTAGACGAGACTATGGCTACACCTTC. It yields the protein CSVEGGRVRRDYGYTF.

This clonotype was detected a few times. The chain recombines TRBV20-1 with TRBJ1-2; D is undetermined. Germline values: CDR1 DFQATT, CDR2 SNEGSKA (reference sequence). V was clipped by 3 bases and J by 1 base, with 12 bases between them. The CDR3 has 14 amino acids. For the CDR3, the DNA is TGCAGTGCTAGCCGGGATCGCATTAACTATGGCTACACCTTC. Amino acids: CSASRDRINYGYTF.

In DNA form, the CDR3 reads TGCAGTGCATGGGGGGCCATCCACCTCTCCTACAATGAGCAGTTCTTC. This codes for CSAWGAIHLSYNEQFF. The V and J genes are TRBV20-1 and TRBJ2-1; D might be TRBD1 or TRBD2, each matching 6 bases. The V gene's germline CDR1 is DFQATT and CDR2 SNEGSKA (reference sequence). The V and J ends lost 6 bases and 0 bases respectively, with 18 bases between them. CDR3 length: 16 residues.

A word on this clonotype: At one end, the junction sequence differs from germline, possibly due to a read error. CDR3 in amino acids: CASSSGGQEETPYF. The CDR3 nucleotides read TGCGCCAGCAGCTCCGGGGGACAGGAAGAGACCCCGTACTTC. The J gene is TRBJ2-5, the V gene TRBV5-1; 8 positions agree with TRBD1. Germline V gives CDR1 SGHRS, CDR2 YFSETQ. The CDR3 is 14 amino acids.

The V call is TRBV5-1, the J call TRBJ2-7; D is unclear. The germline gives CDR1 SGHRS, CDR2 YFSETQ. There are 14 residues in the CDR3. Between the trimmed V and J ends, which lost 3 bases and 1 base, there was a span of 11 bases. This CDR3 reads CASSYISASYEQYF. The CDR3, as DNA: TGCGCCAGCAGCTATATCAGCGCATCCTACGAGCAGTACTTC.

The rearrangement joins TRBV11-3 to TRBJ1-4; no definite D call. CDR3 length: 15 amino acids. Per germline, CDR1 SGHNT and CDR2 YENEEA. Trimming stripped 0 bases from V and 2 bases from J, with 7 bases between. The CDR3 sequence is CASSLDSETNEKLFF. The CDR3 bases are TGTGCCAGCAGCTTAGATTCTGAGACTAATGAAAAACTGTTTTTT.